The 5 T cell receptor beta chains in this list originate from one sample, sequenced in a study of blood T cell repertoires in COVID-19. Repertoires were generated with immunoSEQ multiplex PCR, while TCRdb's copy carries only in-frame clones and drops some. This table holds a few hundred thousand clones, about 92% found once. Sequencing was performed on PBMCs or T cells enriched from blood (not recorded which). The receptors shown here come from a man younger than 30 who had recovered from COVID-19.

The V and J genes are TRBV27 and TRBJ2-7, with TRBD1 matching 8 bases. V gave up 5 bases and J gave up 6 bases; unmatched junction bases: 12. Germline V gene lookup returns CDR1 MNHEY and CDR2 SMNVEV (reference sequence). The CDR3 spans 15 residues. In DNA form, the CDR3 reads TGTGCCAGCAGTCAGGGGGCAGGGGGGCTCCGCGAGCAGTACTTC. The encoded protein is CASSQGAGGLREQYF.

The chain is built from TRBV29-1 and TRBJ2-7; perhaps TRBD2 as D (5 bases). This CDR3 is built from 13 residues. The V gene lost 5 bases and the J gene lost 3 bases, with 14 bases spanning the gap. CDR1 and CDR2 from the germline V gene are SQVTM and ANQGSEA. CDR3 sequence reads: CSVSGILNYEQYF. For the CDR3, the DNA is TGCAGCGTTTCCGGGATCCTTAACTACGAGCAGTACTTC.

V is TRBV15 and J is TRBJ2-7; possible D gene TRBD1, 6 bases. CDR3 length: 12 residues. Germline V gene lookup returns CDR1 LNHNV and CDR2 YYDKDF (reference sequence). Trimming cost V 2 bases and J 6 bases, with 8 bases left between them. The CDR3 sequence: CATSRTGREQYF. In nucleotides, the CDR3 is TGTGCCACCAGCAGAACAGGGCGCGAGCAGTACTTC.

The chain has TRBV28 and TRBJ1-6; no definite D call. V gave up 2 bases and J gave up 13 bases, with 12 bases separating them. The CDR3 extends over 13 amino acids. Germline V gene sequence: CDR1 MDHEN, CDR2 SYDVKM. CDR3 sequence: CASSLGGGQPLHF. The CDR3, as DNA: TGTGCCAGCAGTTTAGGTGGTGGGCAGCCCCTCCACTTT.

This chain connects TRBV11-2 to TRBJ1-1, with D possibly matching TRBD1 (6 bases). The CDR3 extends over 13 amino acids. V was pared by 2 bases and J by 8 bases, with 12 bases between. Looked up from germline, CDR1 is SGHAT and CDR2 is FQNNGV. CDR3 loop: CASSLQGPLEAFF. CDR3 DNA: TGTGCCAGCAGCTTACAGGGGCCTCTCGAAGCTTTCTTT. Looking up the rest from reference TRBV11-2 and TRBJ1-1 gives the full variable domain: EAGVAQSPRYKIIEKRQSVAFWCNPISGHATLYWYQQILGQGPKLLIQFQNNGVVDDSQLPKDRFSAERLKGVDSTLKIQPAKLEDSAVYLCASSLQGPLEAFFGQGTRLTVV.